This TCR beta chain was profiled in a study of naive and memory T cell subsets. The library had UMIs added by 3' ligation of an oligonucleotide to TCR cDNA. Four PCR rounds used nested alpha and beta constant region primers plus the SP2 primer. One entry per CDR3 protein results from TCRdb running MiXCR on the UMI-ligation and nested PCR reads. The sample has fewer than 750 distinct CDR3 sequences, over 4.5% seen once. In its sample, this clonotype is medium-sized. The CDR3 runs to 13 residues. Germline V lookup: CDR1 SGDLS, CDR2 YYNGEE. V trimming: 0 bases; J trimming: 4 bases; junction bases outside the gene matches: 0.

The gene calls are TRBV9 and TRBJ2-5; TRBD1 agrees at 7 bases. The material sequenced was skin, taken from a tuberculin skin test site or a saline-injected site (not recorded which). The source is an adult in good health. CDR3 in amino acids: CASSVEGAETQYF. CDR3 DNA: TGTGCCAGCAGCGTAGAGGGGGCAGAGACCCAGTACTTC.